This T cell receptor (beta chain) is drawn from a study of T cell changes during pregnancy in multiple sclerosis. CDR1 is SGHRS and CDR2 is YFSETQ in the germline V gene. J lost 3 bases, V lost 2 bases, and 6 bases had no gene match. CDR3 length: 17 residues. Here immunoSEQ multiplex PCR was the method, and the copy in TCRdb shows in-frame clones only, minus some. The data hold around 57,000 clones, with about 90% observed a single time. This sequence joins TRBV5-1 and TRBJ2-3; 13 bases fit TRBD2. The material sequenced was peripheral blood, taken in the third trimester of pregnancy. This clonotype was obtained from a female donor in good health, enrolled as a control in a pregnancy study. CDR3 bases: TGCGCCAGCAGCTTCGGGACTAGCGGGATTGTAACAGATACGCAGTATTTT. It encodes CASSFGTSGIVTDTQYF.